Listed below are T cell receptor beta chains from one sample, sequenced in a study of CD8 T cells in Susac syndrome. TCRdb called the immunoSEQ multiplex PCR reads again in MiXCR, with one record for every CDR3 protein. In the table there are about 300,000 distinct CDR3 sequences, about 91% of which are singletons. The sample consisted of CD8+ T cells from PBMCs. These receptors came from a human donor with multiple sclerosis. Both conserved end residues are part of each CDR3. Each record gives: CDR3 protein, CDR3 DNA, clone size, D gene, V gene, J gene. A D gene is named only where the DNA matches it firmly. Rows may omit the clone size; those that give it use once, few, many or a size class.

cdr3_aa: CACSETGASTDTQYF; cdr3_nt: TGTGCCTGTTCAGAGACAGGAGCTAGCACAGATACGCAGTATTTT; clone_size: -; d_call: -; v_call: TRBV30; j_call: TRBJ2-3
cdr3_aa: CASSSRGLDEQFF; cdr3_nt: TGTGCCAGTAGTAGCCGGGGACTCGATGAGCAGTTCTTC; clone_size: -; d_call: -; v_call: TRBV19; j_call: TRBJ2-1
cdr3_aa: CAFGTAEGEQYF; cdr3_nt: TGTGCCTTCGGGACCGCGGAGGGCGAGCAGTACTTC; clone_size: -; d_call: -; v_call: TRBV30; j_call: TRBJ2-7
cdr3_aa: CASSDRNTGELFF; cdr3_nt: TGTGCCAGCAGTGATAGGAACACCGGGGAGCTGTTTTTT; clone_size: -; d_call: -; v_call: TRBV25-1; j_call: TRBJ2-2
cdr3_aa: CASSQTVTGVFEQYF; cdr3_nt: TGCGCCAGCAGCCAAACCGTGACAGGGGTGTTCGAGCAGTACTTC; clone_size: few; d_call: TRBD1; v_call: TRBV4-1; j_call: TRBJ2-7
cdr3_aa: CASSSRRPLNRDYGNTIYF; cdr3_nt: TGTGCCAGCAGCAGCCGACGGCCCTTAAACCGGGATTATGGAAACACCATATATTTT; clone_size: -; d_call: -; v_call: TRBV11-2; j_call: TRBJ1-3
cdr3_aa: CSGIQGALNEQFF; cdr3_nt: TGCAGCGGTATACAGGGGGCGCTTAATGAGCAGTTCTTC; clone_size: -; d_call: TRBD1; v_call: TRBV29-1; j_call: TRBJ2-1
cdr3_aa: CASSNPVEGEQYF; cdr3_nt: TGTGCCAGCAGTAACCCGGTTGAGGGAGAGCAGTACTTC; clone_size: -; d_call: -; v_call: TRBV6-6; j_call: TRBJ2-7
cdr3_aa: CASSRQTPRGGRDEQFF; cdr3_nt: TGTGCCAGCAGCCGACAGACTCCGCGGGGGGGCCGAGATGAGCAGTTCTTC; clone_size: few; d_call: TRBD2; v_call: TRBV6-1; j_call: TRBJ2-1
cdr3_aa: CSAHNYGEQFF; cdr3_nt: TGCAGTGCTCACAATTACGGTGAGCAGTTCTTC; clone_size: once; d_call: -; v_call: TRBV20-1; j_call: TRBJ2-1
cdr3_aa: CSVDYPSDRDGYTF; cdr3_nt: TGCAGCGTTGATTACCCCTCGGACAGGGATGGCTACACCTTC; clone_size: few; d_call: TRBD1; v_call: TRBV29-1; j_call: TRBJ1-2
cdr3_aa: CASSLGMAGSEQYF; cdr3_nt: TGTGCCAGCAGTTTGGGAATGGCAGGGAGCGAGCAGTACTTC; clone_size: once; d_call: -; v_call: TRBV12-3/TRBV12-4; j_call: TRBJ2-7
cdr3_aa: CASSTRGGLAEETQYF; cdr3_nt: TGTGCCAGCAGCACAAGGGGTGGTCTAGCGGAAGAGACCCAGTACTTC; clone_size: -; d_call: TRBD2; v_call: TRBV7-6; j_call: TRBJ2-5